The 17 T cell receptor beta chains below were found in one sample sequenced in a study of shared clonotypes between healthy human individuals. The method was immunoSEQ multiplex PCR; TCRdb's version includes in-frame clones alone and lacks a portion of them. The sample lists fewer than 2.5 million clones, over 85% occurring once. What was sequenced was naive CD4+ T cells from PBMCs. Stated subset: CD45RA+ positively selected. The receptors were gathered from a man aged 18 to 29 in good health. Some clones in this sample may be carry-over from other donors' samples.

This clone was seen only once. The CDR3 DNA follows: TGCGCCAGCAGTGATCACCCCTACGAGCAGTACTTC. It specifies CASSDHPYEQYF. J is TRBJ2-7 and V is TRBV10-1; D ambiguous. Germline V gene lookup returns CDR1 WNHNN and CDR2 SYGVQD (reference sequence). V gave up 3 bases and J gave up 2 bases, with 5 bases separating them. CDR3 length: 12 residues.

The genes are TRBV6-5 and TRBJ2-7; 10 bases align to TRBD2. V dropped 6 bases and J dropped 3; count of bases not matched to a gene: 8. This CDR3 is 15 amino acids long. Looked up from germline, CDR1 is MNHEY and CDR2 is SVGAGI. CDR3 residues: CASSWLAGDIYEQYF. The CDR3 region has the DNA TGTGCCAGCAGCTGGCTAGCGGGAGATATCTACGAGCAGTACTTC.

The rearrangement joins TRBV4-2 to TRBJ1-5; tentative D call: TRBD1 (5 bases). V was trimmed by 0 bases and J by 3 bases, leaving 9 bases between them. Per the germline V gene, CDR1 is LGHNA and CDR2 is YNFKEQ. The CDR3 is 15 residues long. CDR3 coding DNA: TGTGCCAGCAGCCAAGACCGGGACCTCAATCAGCCCCAGCATTTT. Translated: CASSQDRDLNQPQHF.

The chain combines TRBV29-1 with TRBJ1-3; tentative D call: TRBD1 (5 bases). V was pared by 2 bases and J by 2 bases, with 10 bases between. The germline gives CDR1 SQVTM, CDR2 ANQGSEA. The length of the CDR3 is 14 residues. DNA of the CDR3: TGCAGCGTTGAAACGGGGGACGCTGGAAACACCATATATTTT. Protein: CSVETGDAGNTIYF.

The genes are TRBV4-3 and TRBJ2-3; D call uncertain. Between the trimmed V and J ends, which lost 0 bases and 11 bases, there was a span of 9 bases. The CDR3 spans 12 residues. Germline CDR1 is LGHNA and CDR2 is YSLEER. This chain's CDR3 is CASSQDTAVQYF. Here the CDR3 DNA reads TGCGCCAGCAGCCAAGATACGGCAGTGCAGTATTTT.

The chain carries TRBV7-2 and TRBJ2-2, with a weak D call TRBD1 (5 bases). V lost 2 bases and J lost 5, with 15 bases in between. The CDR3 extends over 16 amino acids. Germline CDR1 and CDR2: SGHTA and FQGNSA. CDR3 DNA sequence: TGTGCCAGCAGCTTACTAGGGGCAGGGATGACCGGGGAGCTGTTTTTT. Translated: CASSLLGAGMTGELFF.

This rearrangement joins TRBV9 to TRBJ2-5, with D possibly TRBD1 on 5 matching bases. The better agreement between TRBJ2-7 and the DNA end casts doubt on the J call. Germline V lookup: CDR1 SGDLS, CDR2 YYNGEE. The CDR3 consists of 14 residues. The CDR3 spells CASSVVDKGYEQYF. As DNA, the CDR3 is TGTGCCAGCAGCGTAGTTGACAAGGGGTACGAGCAGTACTTC.

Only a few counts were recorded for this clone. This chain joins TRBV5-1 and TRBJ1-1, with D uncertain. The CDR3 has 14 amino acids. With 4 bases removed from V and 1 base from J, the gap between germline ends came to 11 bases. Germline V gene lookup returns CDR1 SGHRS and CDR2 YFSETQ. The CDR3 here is CASSPQDPNTEAFF. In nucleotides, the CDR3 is TGCGCCAGCAGCCCCCAGGACCCGAACACTGAAGCTTTCTTT.

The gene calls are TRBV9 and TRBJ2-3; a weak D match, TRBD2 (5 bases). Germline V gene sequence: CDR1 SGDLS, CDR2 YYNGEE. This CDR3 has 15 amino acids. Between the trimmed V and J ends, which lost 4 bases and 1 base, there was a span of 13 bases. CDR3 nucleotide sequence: TGTGCCAGCAGCCCCCGTGGGAGCGGCACAGATACGCAGTATTTT. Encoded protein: CASSPRGSGTDTQYF.

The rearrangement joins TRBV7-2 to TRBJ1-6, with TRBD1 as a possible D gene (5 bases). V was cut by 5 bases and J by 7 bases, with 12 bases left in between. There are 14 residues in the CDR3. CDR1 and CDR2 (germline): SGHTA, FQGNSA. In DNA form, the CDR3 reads TGTGCCAGCAGCGCTACGGGGCTCAATTCACCCCTCCACTTT. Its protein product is CASSATGLNSPLHF.

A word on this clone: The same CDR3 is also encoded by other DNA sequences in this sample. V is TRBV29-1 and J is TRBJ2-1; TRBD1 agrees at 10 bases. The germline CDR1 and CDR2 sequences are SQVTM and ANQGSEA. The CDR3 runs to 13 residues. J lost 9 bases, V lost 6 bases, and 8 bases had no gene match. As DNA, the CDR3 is TGCAGCGTACTCCGGGACAGGGGTGGTGAGCAGTTCTTC. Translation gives CSVLRDRGGEQFF.

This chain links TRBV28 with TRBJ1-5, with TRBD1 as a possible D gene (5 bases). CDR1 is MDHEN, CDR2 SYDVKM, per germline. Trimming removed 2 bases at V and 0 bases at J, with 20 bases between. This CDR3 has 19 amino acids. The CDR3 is CASSLTGGPWGYSNQPQHF. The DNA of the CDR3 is TGTGCCAGCAGTTTAACGGGGGGACCCTGGGGATATAGCAATCAGCCCCAGCATTTT.

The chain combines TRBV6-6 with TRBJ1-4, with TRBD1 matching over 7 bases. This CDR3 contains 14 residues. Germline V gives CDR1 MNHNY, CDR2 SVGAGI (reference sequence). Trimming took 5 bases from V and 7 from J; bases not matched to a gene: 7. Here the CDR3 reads CASSLTTGAEKLFF. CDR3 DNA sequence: TGTGCCAGCAGTCTCACTACAGGGGCTGAAAAACTGTTTTTT.

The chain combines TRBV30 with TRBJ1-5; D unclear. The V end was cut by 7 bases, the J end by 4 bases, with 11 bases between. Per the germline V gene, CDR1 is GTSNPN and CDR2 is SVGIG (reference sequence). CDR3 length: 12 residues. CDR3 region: CAFTGPNQPQHF. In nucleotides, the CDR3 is TGTGCCTTTACCGGGCCGAATCAGCCCCAGCATTTT.

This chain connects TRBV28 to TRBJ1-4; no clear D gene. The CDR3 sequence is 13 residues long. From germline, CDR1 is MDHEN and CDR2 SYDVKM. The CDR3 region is CAHVSSPGEKLFF. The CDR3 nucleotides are TGTGCTCATGTATCCTCCCCCGGGGAAAAACTGTTTTTT.

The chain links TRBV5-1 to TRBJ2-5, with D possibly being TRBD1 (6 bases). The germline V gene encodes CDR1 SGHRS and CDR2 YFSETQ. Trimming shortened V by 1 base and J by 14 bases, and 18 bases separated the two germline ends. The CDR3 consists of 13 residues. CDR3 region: CASSLQTGPTPYF. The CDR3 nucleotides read TGCGCCAGCAGCTTGCAGACAGGCCCCACGCCCTACTTC. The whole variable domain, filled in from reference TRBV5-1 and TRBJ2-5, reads KAGVTQTPRYLIKTRGQQVTLSCSPISGHRSVSWYQQTPGQGLQFLFEYFSETQRNKGNFPGRFSGRQFSNSRSEMNVSTLELGDSALYLCASSLQTGPTPYFGPGTRLLVL.

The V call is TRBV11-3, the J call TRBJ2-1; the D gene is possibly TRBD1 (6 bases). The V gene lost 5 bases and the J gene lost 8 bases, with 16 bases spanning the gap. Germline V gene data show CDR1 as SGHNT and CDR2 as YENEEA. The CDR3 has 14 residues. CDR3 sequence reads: CASSPAGTFHEQFF. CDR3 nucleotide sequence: TGTGCCAGCAGCCCGGCTGGGACATTCCATGAGCAGTTCTTC.